This paragraph reports one T cell receptor beta chain. What it binds is unknown. Only in-frame clones appear in the TCRdb table, and some are missing; sequencing was by immunoSEQ multiplex PCR. Among under 200,000 clones, 92% were seen once, and the ten largest hold 1.3%. This entry belongs to a study of T cell responses to AZD1222 COVID-19 vaccine. Regarding the study as a whole: White British donors predominated, females outnumbered males, and clonal diversity was possibly underestimated.

The V gene lost 2 bases and the J gene lost 0 bases, with 8 bases spanning the gap. Per the germline V gene, CDR1 is LGHNA and CDR2 is YNFKEQ. The CDR3 extends over 15 amino acids. The sequence was obtained from an adult who received the AZD1222 COVID-19 vaccine. This chain uses TRBV4-2 with TRBJ1-5; no definite D call. The starting material was peripheral blood, obtained 28 days after the second AZD1222 dose. CDR3 bases: TGTGCCAGCAGCCAAATAGAGAATAGCAATCAGCCCCAGCATTTT. Its translation: CASSQIENSNQPQHF.